A single sample gave rise to the 19 T cell receptor beta chains below, sequenced in a study of shared clonotypes between healthy human individuals. Libraries were prepared by immunoSEQ multiplex PCR; TCRdb keeps only in-frame clonotypes and omits some of them. The sample includes hundreds of thousands of clones, about 96% of them seen just once. The source material was naive CD4+ T cells sorted from blood. Specified subset: CD45RA+ positively selected. All receptors derive from a woman under 40 in good health.

The CDR3 here is CASGGGLTTEAFF. CDR3 sequence (DNA): TGTGCCAGTGGCGGGGGGCTAACCACTGAAGCTTTCTTT. The gene calls are TRBV19 and TRBJ1-1; D is possibly TRBD1 (6 bases). This CDR3 contains 13 residues. Germline V gene sequence: CDR1 LNHDA, CDR2 SQIVND (reference sequence). Trimming shortened V by 8 bases and J by 4 bases, and 14 bases separated the two germline ends.

The rearrangement uses TRBV4-1 and TRBJ2-3, with 10 bases fitting TRBD2. The germline gives CDR1 MGHRA, CDR2 YSYEKL. V trimming: 2 bases; J trimming: 4 bases; junction bases outside the gene matches: 6. The CDR3 covers 16 residues. The CDR3 bases are TGCGCCAGCAGCCAAAGAACTAGCGGGATATCAGATACGCAGTATTTT. This gives the protein CASSQRTSGISDTQYF.

The CDR3 DNA reads TGTGCCAGACCCGCGCCAAAGGACAGGGGGAGTTATGGCTACACCTTC. Its translation: CARPAPKDRGSYGYTF. The chain combines TRBV27 with TRBJ1-2; 10 bases fit TRBD1. Germline CDR1 reads MNHEY; CDR2 reads SMNVEV (reference sequence). The CDR3 spans 16 residues. Losses at the gene ends were 9 bases for V and 5 bases for J; bases not matched to a gene: 15.

The chain employs TRBV6-6 and TRBJ1-5, with a weak D call TRBD1 (5 bases). V was shortened by 6 bases and J by 3 bases, with 9 bases between the two germline ends. CDR3 length equals 13 residues. CDR1 and CDR2 (germline): MNHNY, SVGAGI (reference sequence). Here the CDR3 DNA reads TGTGCCAGCAGCGGACAAGTCAATCAGCCCCAGCATTTT. The encoded protein is CASSGQVNQPQHF.

The chain has TRBV9 and TRBJ1-2; perhaps TRBD1 as D (5 bases). V was cut by 3 bases and J by 8 bases, with 11 bases left in between. The length of the CDR3 is 12 residues. Germline CDR1 is SGDLS and CDR2 is YYNGEE. The CDR3 region is CASSARDEGYTF. The CDR3 DNA sequence: TGTGCCAGCAGCGCCAGGGACGAGGGCTACACCTTC. Full variable domain (rest looked up from reference TRBV9 and TRBJ1-2): DSGVTQTPKHLITATGQRVTLRCSPRSGDLSVYWYQQSLDQGLQFLIQYYNGEERAKGNILERFSAQQFPDLHSELNLSSLELGDSALYFCASSARDEGYTFGSGTRLTVV.

This clone was observed once. The chain uses TRBV29-1 and TRBJ2-1; the match to TRBD2 covers 12 bases. CDR1 SQVTM and CDR2 ANQGSEA come from the germline V gene. The CDR3 covers 14 residues. V shed 7 bases and J 4 bases; nucleotides not matched to a gene: 5. The CDR3 DNA reads as TGCAGCGCCCTCGGACTAGCGGGGTACAATGAGCAGTTCTTC. It codes for CSALGLAGYNEQFF.

The chain joins TRBV7-3 to TRBJ2-1; a possible D gene is TRBD2 (6 bases). The germline V and J ends were trimmed by 3 bases and 4 bases, with 10 bases remaining between them. In germline, CDR1 is SGHTA, CDR2 FQGTGA. The CDR3 covers 14 residues. In nucleotides, the CDR3 is TGTGCCAGCAGCTTTGGGACTCGATACAATGAGCAGTTCTTC. Its translation is CASSFGTRYNEQFF.

CDR3 coding DNA: TGTGCCAGCAGTCCCGATCAGGGGGAGCTGTTTTTT. It is translated as CASSPDQGELFF. The chain is built from TRBV28 and TRBJ2-2; no definite D call. Germline V CDR1 and CDR2: MDHEN, SYDVKM. Deletions cut 5 bases from V and 8 bases from J, with 9 bases between. The CDR3 is 12 residues long. The variable domain in full, completed from reference TRBV28 and TRBJ2-2, reads DVKVTQSSRYLVKRTGEKVFLECVQDMDHENMFWYRQDPGLGLRLIYFSYDVKMKEKGDIPEGYSVSREKKERFSLILESASTNQTSMYLCASSPDQGELFFGEGSRLTVL.

This clone appeared once. V usage is TRBV6-5 and J usage is TRBJ1-6; D might be TRBD1 (5 bases). CDR3 size: 15 residues. Trimming shortened V by 0 bases and J by 9 bases, and 12 bases separated the two germline ends. CDR1 and CDR2 from the germline V gene are MNHEY and SVGAGI. The CDR3 protein is CASSYSGVGASPLHF. In DNA, the CDR3 is TGTGCCAGCAGTTACTCGGGTGTAGGGGCTTCACCCCTCCACTTT.

The chain carries TRBV5-4 and TRBJ2-5; 8 positions match TRBD2. Germline V gene sequence: CDR1 SGHNT, CDR2 YYREEE (reference sequence). The CDR3 loop spans 17 amino acids. The V and J ends lost 4 bases and 4 bases, in that order; junction bases with no gene match: 15. The CDR3 loop is CASSQGVGSGNLETQYF. The DNA of the CDR3 is TGTGCCAGCAGCCAAGGAGTGGGTAGCGGGAATTTAGAGACCCAGTACTTC.

This chain joins TRBV10-1 and TRBJ2-7; 8 positions agree with TRBD2. With 7 bases clipped from V and 5 bases from J, the junction kept 7 bases outside the gene matches. The CDR3 length is 13 residues. Germline-derived CDR1 and CDR2 are WNHNN and SYGVQD (reference sequence). CDR3 amino acids: CASTPGLEHEQYF. The CDR3 coding sequence is TGCGCCAGCACCCCGGGACTAGAGCACGAGCAGTACTTC.

The genes are TRBV13 and TRBJ2-7; 7 positions agree with TRBD2. V dropped 5 bases and J dropped 2; count of bases not matched to a gene: 9. CDR1 PRHDT and CDR2 FYEKMQ come from the germline V gene (reference sequence). The CDR3 length is 15 residues. The CDR3 nucleotides are TGTGCCAGCAGCCTCATGAGGGGAGGGGCCTACGAGCAGTACTTC. Translated, it gives CASSLMRGGAYEQYF.

The chain carries TRBV2 and TRBJ2-5, with no clear D. Trimming removed 3 bases at V and 6 bases at J, with 8 bases between. This CDR3 has 12 residues. Germline lookup yields CDR1 SNHLY and CDR2 FYNNEI. The CDR3, as DNA: TGTGCCAGCAGTGATCAACCCCAGACCCAGTACTTC. It specifies CASSDQPQTQYF.

This clone was seen a single time. The J gene is TRBJ1-5, the V gene TRBV6-1; D is ambiguous. Germline CDR1 is MNHNS and CDR2 is SASEGT. This CDR3 has 14 residues. V was shortened by 4 bases and J by 4 bases, with 11 bases between the two germline ends. The CDR3 DNA reads as TGTGCCAGCAGTGTGTCCGGAGGAAATCAGCCCCAGCATTTT. Translated: CASSVSGGNQPQHF.

This rearrangement joins TRBV7-2 to TRBJ1-5, with 9 nucleotides matching TRBD1. Germline V gene sequence: CDR1 SGHTA, CDR2 FQGNSA. This CDR3 has 17 residues. The ends lost 1 base at V and 4 bases at J; junction bases unmatched: 8. The CDR3 spells CASSLVAGTGTNQPQHF. The DNA for the CDR3 is TGTGCCAGCAGCTTAGTGGCCGGGACAGGGACAAATCAGCCCCAGCATTTT.

The chain employs TRBV7-9 and TRBJ1-1; D is unresolved. Looked up from germline, CDR1 is SEHNR and CDR2 is FQNEAQ (reference sequence). The V gene lost 1 base and the J gene lost 1 base, with 10 bases spanning the gap. The CDR3 contains 15 residues. The CDR3 protein is CASSLVAIGNTEAFF. CDR3 nucleotide sequence: TGTGCCAGCAGCTTAGTAGCGATTGGGAACACTGAAGCTTTCTTT. Together with reference TRBV7-9 and TRBJ1-1, the CDR3 gives the full variable domain: DTGVSQNPRHKITKRGQNVTFRCDPISEHNRLYWYRQTLGQGPEFLTYFQNEAQLEKSRLLSDRFSAERPKGSFSTLEIQRTEQGDSAMYLCASSLVAIGNTEAFFGQGTRLTVV.

The chain joins TRBV28 to TRBJ2-3; TRBD1 might be the D (5 bases). CDR3 size: 19 residues. Germline V lookup: CDR1 MDHEN, CDR2 SYDVKM. The V end was cut by 3 bases, the J end by 2 bases, with 24 bases between. The CDR3 protein is CASSLVQGLTSFFTDTQYF. Here the CDR3 DNA reads TGTGCCAGCAGTTTGGTGCAGGGCCTTACTTCATTCTTCACAGATACGCAGTATTTT.

This chain joins TRBV7-2 and TRBJ2-4, with D perhaps TRBD1 (6 bases). Germline assignment: CDR1 SGHTA and CDR2 FQGNSA. The V and J ends lost 1 base and 7 bases respectively, with 11 bases between them. The CDR3 spans 14 residues. CDR3: CASSLEQGWNIQYF. The CDR3 DNA reads as TGTGCCAGCAGCTTAGAGCAGGGGTGGAACATTCAGTACTTC.

V and J are TRBV7-6 and TRBJ2-2, with 7 bases identical to TRBD2. In germline, CDR1 is SGHVS, CDR2 FNYEAQ. The CDR3 contains 16 residues. The V gene end was trimmed by 1 base and the J gene end by 2 bases; junction bases not matched to a gene: 4. The CDR3, as DNA: TGTGCCAGCAGCTTAGTTCTAGCGGTCAACACCGGGGAGCTGTTTTTT. Its protein is CASSLVLAVNTGELFF. Supplemented by reference TRBV7-6 and TRBJ2-2, the full variable domain reads GAGVSQSPRYKVTKRGQDVALRCDPISGHVSLYWYRQALGQGPEFLTYFNYEAQQDKSGLPNDRFSAERPEGSISTLTIQRTEQRDSAMYRCASSLVLAVNTGELFFGEGSRLTVL.